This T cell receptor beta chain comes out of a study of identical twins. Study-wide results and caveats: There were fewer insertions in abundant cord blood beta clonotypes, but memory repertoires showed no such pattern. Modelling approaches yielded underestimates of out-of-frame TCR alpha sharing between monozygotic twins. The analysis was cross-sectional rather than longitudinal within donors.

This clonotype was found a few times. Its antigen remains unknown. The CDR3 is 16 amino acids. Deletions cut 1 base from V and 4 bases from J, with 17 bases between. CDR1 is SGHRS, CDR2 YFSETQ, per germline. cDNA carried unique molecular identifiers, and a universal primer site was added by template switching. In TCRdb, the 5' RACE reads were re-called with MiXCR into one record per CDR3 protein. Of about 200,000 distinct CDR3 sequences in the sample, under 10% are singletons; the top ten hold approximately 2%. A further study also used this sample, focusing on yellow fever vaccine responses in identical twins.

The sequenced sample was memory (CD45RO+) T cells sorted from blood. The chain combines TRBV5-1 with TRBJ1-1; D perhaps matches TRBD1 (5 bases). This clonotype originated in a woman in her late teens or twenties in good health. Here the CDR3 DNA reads TGCGCCAGCAGCTTGTTGTTTGGTCTTGGGGGCACTGAAGCTTTCTTT. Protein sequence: CASSLLFGLGGTEAFF.